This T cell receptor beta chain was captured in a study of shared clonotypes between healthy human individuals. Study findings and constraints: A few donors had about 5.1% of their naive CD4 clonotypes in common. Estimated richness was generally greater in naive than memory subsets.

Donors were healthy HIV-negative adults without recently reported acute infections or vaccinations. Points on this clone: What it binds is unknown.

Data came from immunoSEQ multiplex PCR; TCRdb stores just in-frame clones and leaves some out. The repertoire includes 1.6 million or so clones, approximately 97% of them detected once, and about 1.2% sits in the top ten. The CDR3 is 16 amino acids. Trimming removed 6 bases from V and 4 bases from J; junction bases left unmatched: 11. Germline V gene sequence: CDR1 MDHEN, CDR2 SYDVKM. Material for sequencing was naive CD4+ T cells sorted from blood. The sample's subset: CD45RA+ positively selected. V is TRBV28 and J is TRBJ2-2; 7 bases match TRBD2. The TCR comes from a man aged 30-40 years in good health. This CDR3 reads CASRRAGTDGTGELFF. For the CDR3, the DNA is TGTGCCAGCAGGAGAGCGGGGACGGACGGCACCGGGGAGCTGTTTTTT.